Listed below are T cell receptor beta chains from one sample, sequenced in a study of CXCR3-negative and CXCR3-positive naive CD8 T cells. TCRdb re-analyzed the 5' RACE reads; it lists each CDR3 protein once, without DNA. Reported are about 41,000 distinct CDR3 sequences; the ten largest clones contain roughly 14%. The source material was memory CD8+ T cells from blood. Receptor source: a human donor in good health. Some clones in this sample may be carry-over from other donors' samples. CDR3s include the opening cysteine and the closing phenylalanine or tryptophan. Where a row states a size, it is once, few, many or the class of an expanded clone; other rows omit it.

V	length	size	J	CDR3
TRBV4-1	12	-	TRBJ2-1	CASSPSGNEQLF
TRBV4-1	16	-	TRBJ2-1	CASSHLAGGGYNEQFF
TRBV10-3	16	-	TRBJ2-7	CAISVEASGGAYEQYF
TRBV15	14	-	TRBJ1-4	CAVGSWATNEKLFF
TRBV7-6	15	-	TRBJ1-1	CASSLAPGQGRLAFF
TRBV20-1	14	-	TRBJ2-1	CSAAGGSSYNEQFF
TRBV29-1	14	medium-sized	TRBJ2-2	CSVGGTEKVGELFF
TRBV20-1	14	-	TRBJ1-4	CSARSGRENEKLFF
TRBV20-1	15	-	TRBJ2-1	CSARDTGGDYNEQFF
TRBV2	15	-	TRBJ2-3	CASRLGLGGTDTQYF
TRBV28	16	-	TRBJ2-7	CASRGTSGVFSYEQYF
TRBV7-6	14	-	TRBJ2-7	CASSLGAGSYEQYF
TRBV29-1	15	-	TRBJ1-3	CSVVSGEGSGNTIYF
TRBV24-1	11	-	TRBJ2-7	CATSDGYEQYF
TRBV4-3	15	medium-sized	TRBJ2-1	CASSAGTGEVDEQFF
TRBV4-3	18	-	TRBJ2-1	CASSQKTSGVSSYNEQFF
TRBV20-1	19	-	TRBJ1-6	CSASYPLPGASSYNSPLHF
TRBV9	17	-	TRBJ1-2	CASSLYSSLTGTEGYTF
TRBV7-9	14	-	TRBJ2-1	CASSYSGTSGEQFF
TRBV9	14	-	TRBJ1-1	CASSVRGTNTEAFF
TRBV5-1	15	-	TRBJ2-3	CASTTSGGFGDTQYF
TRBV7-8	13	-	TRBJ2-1	CASSLQDRGEQFF
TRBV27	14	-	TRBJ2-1	CASRAGPTYNEQFF
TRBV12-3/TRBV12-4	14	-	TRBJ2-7	CASSDHSGASEQYF
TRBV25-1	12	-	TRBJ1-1	CASSEGRSEAFF
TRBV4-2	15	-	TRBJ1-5	CASSPTRGDGQPQHF
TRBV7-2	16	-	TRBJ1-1	CASSSQRGRKNTEAFF
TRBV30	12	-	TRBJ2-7	CAWSVGSEEQYF
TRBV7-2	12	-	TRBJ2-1	CASSPAGQGGFF
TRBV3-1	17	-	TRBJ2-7	CASSQDWLAGGTGEQYF
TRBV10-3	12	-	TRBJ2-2	CAVTGGSGELFF
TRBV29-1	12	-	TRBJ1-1	CSVTGMNTEAFF
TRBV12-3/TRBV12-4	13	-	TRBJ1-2	CASSFLPVYGYTF
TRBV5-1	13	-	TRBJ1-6	CASSSRPDSPLHF
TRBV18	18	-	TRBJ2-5	CASSPSLRERFLSETQYF
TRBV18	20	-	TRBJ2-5	CASSPQVVTERGTLRGTQYF
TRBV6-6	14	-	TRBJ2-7	CASSRDREVYEQYF
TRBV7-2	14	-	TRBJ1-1	CASSLAGGATEAFF
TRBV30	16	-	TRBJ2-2	CAWSGEAGVLTGELFF
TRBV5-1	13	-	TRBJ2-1	CASADYRGNEQFF
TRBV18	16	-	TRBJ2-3	CASSPPGASNTDTQYF
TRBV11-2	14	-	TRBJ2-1	CASSPSGSRNEQFF
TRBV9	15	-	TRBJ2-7	CASSVDQGDPYEQYF